Listed below are T cell receptor beta chains from one sample, sequenced in a study of long-term antiretroviral therapy in people with HIV. Libraries were prepared by immunoSEQ multiplex PCR; TCRdb keeps only in-frame clonotypes and omits some of them. The sample holds roughly 30,000 clones, about 84% seen once. Sequenced material: unsorted PBMCs, taken 4.7 to 5 years after starting antiretroviral therapy. Receptor source: a man aged 35 to 55 with HIV. The CDR3 runs from the conserved cysteine through the conserved F or W. D genes are given only for firm matches. Some rows have no size entry. The others give once, few or many, or a class for an expanded clone.

D: -; V: TRBV14; J: TRBJ1-2; size: few; DNA: TGTGCCAGCAGCCAAGCGGGAGGGTTCGACTATGGCTACACCTTC; CDR3: CASSQAGGFDYGYTF
D: TRBD1; V: TRBV18; J: TRBJ2-5; size: once; DNA: TGTGCCAGCTCACCGACAGGGGTAGAGACCCAGTACTTC; CDR3: CASSPTGVETQYF
D: -; V: TRBV27; J: TRBJ2-2; size: -; DNA: TGTGCCAGCAGTTTCATTGGGCCCGGGGAGCTGTTTTTT; CDR3: CASSFIGPGELFF
D: -; V: TRBV27; J: TRBJ1-2; size: -; DNA: TGTGCCAGCAGTTTATCAGGCAGCGCCGGCTATGGCTACACCTTC; CDR3: CASSLSGSAGYGYTF
D: -; V: TRBV10-1; J: TRBJ1-4; size: -; DNA: TGCGCCAGCAGTGGCAATGGAAAACTGTTTTTT; CDR3: CASSGNGKLFF
D: TRBD1; V: TRBV7-2; J: TRBJ2-2; size: few; DNA: TGTGCCAGCAGCTTAATAAGGGGGCCCGGCACCGGGGAGCTGTTTTTT; CDR3: CASSLIRGPGTGELFF
D: -; V: TRBV18; J: TRBJ1-1; size: -; DNA: TGTGCCAGCTCCCTAAATGGGGGAGGCACTGAAGCTTTCTTT; CDR3: CASSLNGGGTEAFF
D: -; V: TRBV7-9; J: TRBJ2-7; size: -; DNA: TGTGCCAGCAGCCTAAGTCCGGGCAGCTACGAGCAGTACTTC; CDR3: CASSLSPGSYEQYF
D: -; V: TRBV27; J: TRBJ2-3; size: -; DNA: TGTGCCAGCAGTTTCGAGACTCCTCTTAATACGCAGTATTTT; CDR3: CASSFETPLNTQYF
D: -; V: TRBV11-2; J: TRBJ1-1; size: once; DNA: TGTGCCAGCAGCTTAGAAGGGGCCGTTAACACTGAAGCTTTCTTT; CDR3: CASSLEGAVNTEAFF
D: -; V: TRBV5-5; J: TRBJ1-4; size: -; DNA: TGTGCCAGCAGCTTTACCAATGAAAAACTGTTTTTT; CDR3: CASSFTNEKLFF